The present entry profiles one T cell receptor beta chain with its context. It lacks a known antigen. No qualities accompany the bases; no much larger clone lies one base away. The entry originates in a study of T cells in lung cancer brain metastases (dated by TCRdb to the late 2010s). Describing the broader study: About 85% of the 20 patients had a history of tobacco use, with a median of around 41 pack-years. Patients had a median age at first diagnosis of roughly 50 years, with about nine males and about a dozen females. The cohort included approximately 20 patients who provided some 40 specimens, with each patient contributing one primary lung lesion and one brain metastasis. Of the roughly 20 patients, under 19 received no interval therapy between resection of the primary and resection of the metastasis. Median interval between primary and brain metastasis specimen acquisition was about 350 days. The study compared TCR beta CDR3 repertoires of fully resected primary non-small cell lung cancers with those of paired brain metastases. An average DNA integrity number of roughly 4 was found in both primary and metastatic specimens, and no significant difference was detected between sites.

Each sample received about 2 to 5 ug of genomic DNA as input, and the DNA input was kept equal within each pair of samples. TCR beta libraries were constructed in two PCR steps with the immunoSEQ hsTCRbeta Kit, which uses multiplexed V and J gene primers. The pooled libraries, together with positive and negative controls, were sequenced on an Illumina MiSeq running a 100-cycle paired-end protocol. The source study handled its data this way. Raw data were processed by the immunoSEQ vendor into normalized, annotated TCR beta repertoire reports. Richness was counted as unique clones by nucleotide sequence, and total richness was extrapolated with the iChao1 and Efron-Thisted estimators. Paired lesions were characterized and compared using Pielou's evenness, Simpson's index, top-ten clone proportional abundance, and the Morisita overlap index. TCRdb retrieved this table from immuneACCESS and kept in-frame rearrangements only. Not all clones are present; in checked studies, unresolved V genes account for under half, and no reason is known for the remainder. That table furnishes V, J and clone size, whereas the DNA furnished D and trimming. The sample data list some 5,000 clones, and 85% of these were observed just once. In total, the top ten clones hold around 9.2% of the sample.

Patients underwent resection for synchronous oligometastatic disease or delayed recurrence of a solitary brain metastasis. To avoid including cancers other than NSCLC, any patient with a history of multiple malignancies was excluded. Tumor areas were macrodissected from a few deparaffinized around 9.9 um unstained sections guided by marked H&E slides. All specimens were fixed in formalin and embedded in paraffin (FFPE). The AllPrep DNA/RNA FFPE Kit was used for extraction of genomic DNA. The research as a whole found: Retrieval of the complete infiltrating T cell repertoire may have been prevented by DNA fragmentation in FFPE samples. Compared with their paired primaries, brain metastases had significantly fewer unique productive clones (median roughly 1,400 versus 4,700). The study could not control for the effects of preoperative corticosteroids on T cell infiltration in brain metastases. Most clones were lesion-specific, with limited overlap between paired lesions (mean Morisita index 0.23). In brain metastases, the ten most abundant clones accounted for a significantly larger fraction of the repertoire than in primaries, a finding that suggests clonal expansion.

The sample consisted of tumor tissue from a brain metastasis. The cell subset or site label corresponds to: paired resected brain metastasis. The TCR sequence derives from a woman aged 50 to 65 with non-small cell lung cancer that had spread to the brain.

The nucleotide sequence reads as follows: TGTGCCAGCAGCCCAAGACAGGGATGGGAAAAACTGTTTTTT. This is translated as CASSPRQGWEKLFF. The sequence links TRBV7-9 to TRBJ1-4, with 7 junctional bases fitting TRBD1. The cysteine opens and the phenylalanine closes a CDR3 of 14 amino acids. Only CDR3 DNA is held: 42 bases, read in frame from base 1. V ends up 5 bases short and J 8 bases short, with an unmatched junction base count of 8. The germline V gene (reference sequence) sets CDR1 to SEHNR and CDR2 to FQNEAQ.